The 5 T cell receptor beta chains listed next were all sequenced from one sample in a study of CD8 T cells in ankylosing spondylitis. TCRdb re-derived calls from the 5' RACE reads in MiXCR, one entry per CDR3 protein. The table lists roughly 42,000 distinct CDR3 sequences, approximately 2.6% of them singletons. Sample: blood, either unsorted or a sorted T cell fraction (not recorded which). The receptors derive from a male donor with ankylosing spondylitis or in good health (not recorded which).

This clonotype was picked up many times. The chain links TRBV9 to TRBJ1-6; 10 nucleotides agree with TRBD1. V shed 4 bases, J shed 7 bases, and the junction held 5 bases outside the gene matches. Germline CDR1 and CDR2: SGDLS and YYNGEE. There are 15 residues in the CDR3. Here the CDR3 reads CASSREGQGNSPLHF. CDR3 in DNA: TGTGCCAGCAGCCGTGAGGGACAGGGGAATTCACCCCTCCACTTT.

This clonotype was picked up a small number of times. The chain combines TRBV9 with TRBJ2-2; 10 nucleotides match TRBD2. The CDR3 spans 15 residues. The V and J ends lost 5 bases and 1 base, in that order; junction bases with no gene match: 2. CDR1 is SGDLS and CDR2 is YYNGEE in the germline V gene. CDR3 nucleotide sequence: TGTGCCAGCAGTTCTAGCGGGAGGAACACCGGGGAGCTGTTTTTT. It specifies CASSSSGRNTGELFF.

The sample holds many counts of this clonotype. The chain has TRBV9 and TRBJ1-2, with D uncertain. The V gene lost 4 bases and the J gene lost 2 bases, with 9 bases spanning the gap. In germline, CDR1 is SGDLS, CDR2 YYNGEE. The CDR3 is 13 amino acids. The CDR3 loop is CASSLTPNYGYTF. The DNA for the CDR3 is TGTGCCAGCAGCCTGACACCCAACTATGGCTACACCTTC.

This clonotype was found many times. The chain has TRBV9 and TRBJ2-3; 9 bases are shared with TRBD2. The CDR3 length is 15 residues. Germline V gene lookup returns CDR1 SGDLS and CDR2 YYNGEE. Unmatched junction bases numbered 4, after V lost 3 bases and J lost 2 bases. The CDR3 DNA reads TGTGCCAGCAGCGATAGCGGGAGCTACACAGATACGCAGTATTTT. This gives the protein CASSDSGSYTDTQYF.

This clonotype has ten or more counts. The DNA for the CDR3 is TGTGCCAGCAGCGTAGTTGGTGGGTTCGGAAACATTCAGTACTTC. It translates to CASSVVGGFGNIQYF. This rearrangement joins TRBV9 to TRBJ2-4; D call uncertain. Deletions cut 0 bases from V and 6 bases from J, with 13 bases between. Germline CDR1 and CDR2: SGDLS and YYNGEE. CDR3 length equals 15 residues. The variable domain in full, with the rest retrieved from reference TRBV9 and TRBJ2-4, is DSGVTQTPKHLITATGQRVTLRCSPRSGDLSVYWYQQSLDQGLQFLIQYYNGEERAKGNILERFSAQQFPDLHSELNLSSLELGDSALYFCASSVVGGFGNIQYFGAGTRLSVL.